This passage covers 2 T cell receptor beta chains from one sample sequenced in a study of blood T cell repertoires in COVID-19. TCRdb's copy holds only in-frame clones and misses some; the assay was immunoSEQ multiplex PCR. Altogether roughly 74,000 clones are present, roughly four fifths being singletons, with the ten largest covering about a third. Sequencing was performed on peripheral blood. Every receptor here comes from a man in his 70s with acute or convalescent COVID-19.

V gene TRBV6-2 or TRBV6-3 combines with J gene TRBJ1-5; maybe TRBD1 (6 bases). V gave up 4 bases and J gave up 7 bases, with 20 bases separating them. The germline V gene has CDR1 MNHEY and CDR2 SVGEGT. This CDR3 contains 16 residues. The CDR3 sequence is CASSWGSGALGQPQHF. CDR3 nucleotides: TGTGCCAGCAGTTGGGGGTCAGGGGCCCTCGGGCAGCCCCAGCATTTT.

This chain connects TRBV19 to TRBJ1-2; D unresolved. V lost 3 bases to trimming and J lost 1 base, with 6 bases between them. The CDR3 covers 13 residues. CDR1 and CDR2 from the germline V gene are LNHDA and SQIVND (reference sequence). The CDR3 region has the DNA TGTGCCAGTAGTATCCAGGTTAACTATGGCTACACCTTC. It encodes CASSIQVNYGYTF.